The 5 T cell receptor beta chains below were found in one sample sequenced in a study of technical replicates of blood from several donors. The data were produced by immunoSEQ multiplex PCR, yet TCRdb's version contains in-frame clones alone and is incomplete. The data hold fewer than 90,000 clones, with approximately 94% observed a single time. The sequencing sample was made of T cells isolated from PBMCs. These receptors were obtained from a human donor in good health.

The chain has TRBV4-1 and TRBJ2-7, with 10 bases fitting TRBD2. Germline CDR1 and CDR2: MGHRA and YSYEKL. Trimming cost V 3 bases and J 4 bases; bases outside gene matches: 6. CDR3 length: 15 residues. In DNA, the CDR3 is TGCGCCAGCAGCCAGGCTAGCGGGAGTAGGTACGAGCAGTACTTC. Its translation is CASSQASGSRYEQYF.

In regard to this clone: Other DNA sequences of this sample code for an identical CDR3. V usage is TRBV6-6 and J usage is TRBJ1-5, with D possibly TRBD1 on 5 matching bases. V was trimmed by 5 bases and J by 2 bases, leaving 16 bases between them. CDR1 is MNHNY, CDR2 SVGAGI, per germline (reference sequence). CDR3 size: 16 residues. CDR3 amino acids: CASSISGGLGNQPQHF. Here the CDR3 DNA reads TGTGCCAGCAGTATCTCGGGGGGGTTGGGCAATCAGCCCCAGCATTTT.

This CDR3 is CASSQAPGASNYGYTF. In nucleotides, the CDR3 is TGCGCCAGCAGCCAAGCCCCAGGGGCCTCTAACTATGGCTACACCTTC. V is TRBV4-1 and J is TRBJ1-2; D is possibly TRBD1 (6 bases). Germline-derived CDR1 and CDR2 are MGHRA and YSYEKL. The CDR3 has 16 amino acids. V shed 1 base and J shed 0 bases, with 12 bases lying between them.

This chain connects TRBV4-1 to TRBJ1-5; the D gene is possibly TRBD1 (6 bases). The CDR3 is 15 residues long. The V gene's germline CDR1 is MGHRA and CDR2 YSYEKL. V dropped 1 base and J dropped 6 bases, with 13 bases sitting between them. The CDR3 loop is CASSQGGGVGQPQHF. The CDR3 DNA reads TGCGCCAGCAGCCAAGGAGGGGGGGTAGGTCAGCCCCAGCATTTT.

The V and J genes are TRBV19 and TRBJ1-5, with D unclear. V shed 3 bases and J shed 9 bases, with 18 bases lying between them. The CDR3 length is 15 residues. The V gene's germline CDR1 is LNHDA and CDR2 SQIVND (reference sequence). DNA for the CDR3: TGTGCCAGTAGTATCAGACTCCTTGGGTTTCGGCCCCAGCATTTT. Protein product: CASSIRLLGFRPQHF.